This T cell receptor (beta chain) appears in the sequencing data of a study of blood T cell repertoires in COVID-19. The protocol was immunoSEQ multiplex PCR, while the TCRdb copy is restricted to in-frame clones and leaves out a portion. The data contain hundreds of thousands of clones, roughly 89% of them singletons. Germline V gene lookup returns CDR1 LGHDT and CDR2 YNNKEL (reference sequence). CDR3 length equals 15 residues. V was pared by 4 bases and J by 3 bases, with 16 bases between. The J gene is TRBJ2-7, the V gene TRBV3-1 (or the pseudogene TRBV3-2); D may be TRBD2 (5 bases). The specimen sequenced was PBMCs or T cells enriched from blood (not recorded which). This TCR was recovered from a woman under 30 who had recovered from COVID-19. CDR3 sequence reads: CASSPSAGLRYEQYF. CDR3 in DNA: TGTGCCAGCAGCCCATCCGCCGGACTCCGCTACGAGCAGTACTTC.